This paragraph reports one T cell receptor (beta chain). The antigen remains unidentified. Germline CDR1 and CDR2: PRHDT and FYEKMQ (reference sequence). The CDR3 consists of 13 residues. With 4 bases clipped from V and 7 bases from J, the junction kept 4 bases outside the gene matches. The sample originates from a study of T cell responses to AZD1222 COVID-19 vaccine. The study, taken as a whole, reports: Sampling that yielded the repertoires occurred only after the peak T cell response. There were vaccine-associated CD4 TCRs across spike, dominant at 160-218 and 743-854. Recipients of two AZD1222 doses showed rising Spike-specific TCR breadth and depth.

Clones were read by immunoSEQ multiplex PCR, and TCRdb kept only the in-frame ones, dropping some. The sample includes some 92,000 clones, about nine tenths seen only once; the top ten take about 7.5%. The receptor comes from an adult in good health. The specimen comprised peripheral blood, sampled on day 0 of AZD1222 vaccination. The chain links TRBV13 to TRBJ1-1; 9 bases map to TRBD1. The CDR3 region has the DNA TGTGCCAGCAGCTCGGACAGGGGATATGAAGCTTTCTTT. It translates to CASSSDRGYEAFF.